The clone carrying this TCR beta chain is deemed medium-sized. The antigen remains unidentified. Findings and limits, study-wide: Tumor memory CD4+ T cell TCR gene usage clustered with blood and lymph node memory CD4+ cells and lymph node naive CD4+ cells.

Via MiXCR, TCRdb re-called the 5' RACE reads, giving one row per CDR3 protein. The sample has 8,500 to 13,000 distinct CDR3 sequences, about 15% seen once. Tregs were sorted as CD4+CD25+CD127-/low cells. The CDR3 sequence is 12 residues long. Trimming left V 0 bases short and J 6 bases short, with 4 bases between. Germline V gene lookup returns CDR1 LGHNA and CDR2 YSLEER. V is TRBV4-3 and J is TRBJ2-3; D unresolved. Sample: Tregs sorted from a lymph node. The TCR comes from a female donor with breast cancer. Written as DNA, the CDR3 is TGCGCCAGCAGCCAAGAGGGTGATACGCAGTATTTT. Amino acids: CASSQEGDTQYF.